These 26 T cell receptor beta chains were all obtained from the same sample, sequenced in a study of PD-L1 blockade in urothelial cancer. The assay was immunoSEQ multiplex PCR, and TCRdb's table has in-frame clones only and misses some. The table has 85,000 to 130,000 clones, approximately 90% seen once. Sequencing was performed on PBMCs, taken around atezolizumab (anti-PD-L1) treatment. The receptors derive from a woman of 80 years or more with urothelial cancer.

The J gene is TRBJ2-7, the V gene TRBV27; the match to TRBD1 covers 9 bases. This CDR3 has 18 amino acids. V trimming: 0 bases; J trimming: 5 bases; junction bases outside the gene matches: 14. Germline CDR1 and CDR2: MNHEY and SMNVEV (reference sequence). The CDR3 DNA sequence: TGTGCCAGCAGTTTATCGATGGGACAGGGCACTGTCTTGGACGAGCAGTACTTC. It translates to CASSLSMGQGTVLDEQYF.

The V call is TRBV5-1, the J call TRBJ2-1, with a possible D match to TRBD2 (6 bases). Germline V gene data show CDR1 as SGHRS and CDR2 as YFSETQ. V lost 4 bases and J lost 5, with 13 bases in between. This CDR3 is built from 14 residues. The CDR3 DNA reads as TGCGCCAGCAGCCCCGAAGGCGGGAACAATGAGCAGTTCTTC. Translated, it gives CASSPEGGNNEQFF.

The chain has TRBV28 and TRBJ1-5, with a possible D match to TRBD1 (5 bases). V gave up 6 bases and J gave up 2 bases, with 11 bases separating them. Germline V gene sequence: CDR1 MDHEN, CDR2 SYDVKM. This CDR3 has 14 residues. The CDR3 sequence is CASRGGSGNQPQHF. The CDR3 nucleotides read TGTGCCAGCAGGGGGGGGAGTGGCAATCAGCCCCAGCATTTT.

The genes are TRBV19 and TRBJ2-2; possible D gene TRBD1, 6 bases. Germline values: CDR1 LNHDA, CDR2 SQIVND (reference sequence). The germline V and J ends were trimmed by 7 bases and 6 bases, with 18 bases remaining between them. The CDR3 has 15 amino acids. Here the CDR3 reads CASTGTRQGAGELFF. CDR3 sequence (DNA): TGTGCCAGTACCGGGACACGCCAAGGGGCCGGGGAGCTGTTTTTT.

The chain has TRBV28 and TRBJ1-1; 8 bases line up with TRBD1. CDR1 is MDHEN and CDR2 is SYDVKM in the germline V gene. The CDR3 length is 11 residues. J was trimmed by 9 bases and V by 10 bases; bases with no gene match: 7. Written as DNA, the CDR3 is TGTGCCATCACCGGACAGGGTCAAGCTTTCTTT. Translating it yields CAITGQGQAFF.

The table lists this clone with a count of one. The rearrangement uses TRBV11-2 and TRBJ2-7; the D is unclear. This CDR3 is 15 amino acids long. Trimming took off 5 bases at V and 6 bases at J, with 20 bases between the two ends. Germline CDR1 and CDR2: SGHAT and FQNNGV. In nucleotides, the CDR3 is TGTGCCAGCAGCCAGTTTCCGAGAGGTGGCCTCGAGCAGTACTTC. Translation gives CASSQFPRGGLEQYF.

J is TRBJ2-2 and V is TRBV15; the match to TRBD1 covers 11 bases. From germline, CDR1 is LNHNV and CDR2 YYDKDF (reference sequence). J gave up 6 bases and V 1 base, and 10 bases lay outside the gene matches. This CDR3 has 18 amino acids. CDR3 sequence (DNA): TGTGCCACCAGCAGAGGCCCGACTCCGGGACAGGGGGCCGGGGAGCTGTTTTTT. Its translation is CATSRGPTPGQGAGELFF.

The rearrangement links TRBV29-1 to TRBJ1-2, with 7 bases matching TRBD1. The CDR3 runs to 13 residues. The J segment lost 8 bases and the V segment lost 5 bases, leaving 11 bases of the junction unmatched. Germline assignment: CDR1 SQVTM and CDR2 ANQGSEA. The CDR3 here is CSVQTGEVRGYTF. Written as DNA, the CDR3 is TGCAGCGTTCAAACAGGGGAAGTACGCGGCTACACCTTC.

This chain uses TRBV6-4 with TRBJ1-1, with 7 bases fitting TRBD1. The CDR3 is 14 residues long. Germline assignment: CDR1 MRHNA and CDR2 SNTAGT. The V gene end was trimmed by 6 bases and the J gene end by 5 bases; junction bases not matched to a gene: 9. CDR3 DNA: TGTGCCAGCAGAAACGGGGCAGGGGGAACTGAAGCTTTCTTT. Translated, it gives CASRNGAGGTEAFF.

This clone was picked up a small number of times. V is TRBV28 and J is TRBJ2-7; 9 bases fit TRBD2. After removal of 5 bases from V and 6 bases from J, the junction contained 5 bases not matched to a gene. Germline assignment: CDR1 MDHEN and CDR2 SYDVKM. The CDR3 has 13 residues. CDR3 sequence (DNA): TGTGCCAGCAGTGCGGGAGGGAAGGCCGAGCAGTACTTC. The encoded protein is CASSAGGKAEQYF.

The gene calls are TRBV30 and TRBJ2-2, with TRBD2 as a possible D gene (7 bases). The CDR3 is 16 amino acids. Germline values: CDR1 GTSNPN, CDR2 SVGIG (reference sequence). Trimming removed 2 bases at V and 1 base at J, with 14 bases between. CDR3 sequence reads: CAWSLPAGQNTGELFF. For the CDR3, the DNA is TGTGCCTGGAGTCTACCAGCGGGACAGAACACCGGGGAGCTGTTTTTT.

The V call is TRBV27, the J call TRBJ2-1; TRBD2 matches at 8 bases. CDR3 size: 15 residues. V was pared by 6 bases and J by 4 bases, with 8 bases of the junction left unmatched. The V gene's germline CDR1 is MNHEY and CDR2 SMNVEV (reference sequence). CDR3 protein: CASRQAGAQYNEQFF. DNA for the CDR3: TGTGCCAGCAGGCAAGCGGGAGCCCAGTACAATGAGCAGTTCTTC.

The V and J genes are TRBV5-1 and TRBJ2-3; possible D gene TRBD2, 7 bases. Germline CDR1 SGHRS, CDR2 YFSETQ. The V and J ends lost 0 bases and 6 bases respectively, with 11 bases between them. The CDR3 totals 14 residues. CDR3 in DNA: TGCGCCAGCAGCTTGGGTGGGGGGGCGGATACGCAGTATTTT. Encoded protein: CASSLGGGADTQYF.

V usage is TRBV28 and J usage is TRBJ1-2, with TRBD1 identical over 8 bases. CDR1 is MDHEN, CDR2 SYDVKM, per germline. The V segment lost 9 bases and the J segment 5 bases; nucleotides outside the gene matches: 17. The CDR3 is 16 residues long. CDR3 protein: CASSPGQAPFGYGYTF. CDR3 DNA sequence: TGTGCCAGTAGCCCGGGACAGGCCCCTTTCGGGTATGGCTACACCTTC.

DNA for the CDR3: TGTGCCAGCAGCTCTACCCCCGGGACAGTAAACACCGGGGAGCTGTTTTTT. It specifies CASSSTPGTVNTGELFF. The V gene is TRBV7-3, the J gene TRBJ2-2; 7 bases line up with TRBD1. V dropped 4 bases and J dropped 2; count of bases not matched to a gene: 10. CDR1 and CDR2 (germline): SGHTA, FQGTGA. The CDR3 runs 17 residues.

The chain has TRBV9 and TRBJ2-1; maybe TRBD2 (6 bases). This CDR3 comprises 14 residues. Trimming stripped 0 bases from V and 10 bases from J, with 14 bases between. Per germline, CDR1 SGDLS and CDR2 YYNGEE. The CDR3 DNA reads as TGTGCCAGCAGCGTAGTAGCGGTGGCGGACGAGCAGTTCTTC. It specifies CASSVVAVADEQFF.

The V call is TRBV18, the J call TRBJ1-1; the D is unclear. This CDR3 has 15 residues. V gave up 6 bases and J gave up 1 base, with 15 bases separating them. In germline, CDR1 is KGHSH, CDR2 LQKENI. In DNA, the CDR3 is TGTGCCAGCTCGCCAAACGGCCGGGGGAACACTGAAGCTTTCTTT. Translated, it gives CASSPNGRGNTEAFF.

The chain joins TRBV28 to TRBJ2-1; the D is unclear. This CDR3 region has 13 residues. V was pared by 2 bases and J by 6 bases, with 8 bases between. Germline CDR1 reads MDHEN; CDR2 reads SYDVKM. The CDR3 DNA sequence: TGTGCCAGCAGTTTACGTTCCCCCAATGAGCAGTTCTTC. This translates into CASSLRSPNEQFF.

The J gene is TRBJ2-1, the V gene TRBV5-1; the match to TRBD2 covers 8 bases. This CDR3 contains 14 residues. The V gene end was trimmed by 0 bases and the J gene end by 10 bases; junction bases not matched to a gene: 6. CDR1 is SGHRS and CDR2 is YFSETQ in the germline V gene. In DNA form, the CDR3 reads TGCGCCAGCAGCTTGGGGGGTAGCGGGATGGAGCAGTTCTTC. This codes for CASSLGGSGMEQFF.

This clone turned up a few times. The genes are TRBV21-1 and TRBJ1-2; TRBD1, as called in the table, went unchecked against the DNA. TRBV21-1 is marked as a pseudogene. The CDR3 consists of 15 residues. The CDR3 loop is CASSTPLGQEHGYTF. CDR3 nucleotide sequence: TGTGCCAGCAGCACCCCCTTGGGACAGGAGCATGGCTACACCTTC.

This chain uses TRBV25-1 with TRBJ2-7; D might be TRBD1 (8 bases). Germline-derived CDR1 and CDR2 are MGHDK and SYGVNS. This CDR3 is built from 13 residues. V shed 10 bases and J shed 2 bases, with 15 bases lying between them. CDR3 residues: CATQQGGPYEQYF. DNA of the CDR3: TGTGCCACGCAACAGGGGGGGCCCTACGAGCAGTACTTC.

The genes are TRBV12-5 and TRBJ1-2, with D possibly being TRBD1 (6 bases). V was clipped by 6 bases and J by 5 bases, with 22 bases between them. Germline V gene sequence: CDR1 LGHNT, CDR2 FRNRAP. The CDR3 consists of 16 residues. CDR3 bases: TGTGCTAGTGGCGCCCCCGGACAGCTGCTCATTTATGGCTACACCTTC. Translated: CASGAPGQLLIYGYTF.

The chain links TRBV18 to TRBJ1-4; D ambiguous. This CDR3 is 14 amino acids long. V lost 0 bases, J lost 0 bases, and 2 bases lay in between. Germline-derived CDR1 and CDR2 are KGHSH and LQKENI. CDR3 sequence reads: CASSPPSTNEKLFF. The CDR3 DNA sequence: TGTGCCAGCTCACCACCCTCAACTAATGAAAAACTGTTTTTT.

V is TRBV9 and J is TRBJ2-2; D is possibly TRBD2 (6 bases). This CDR3 comprises 15 residues. The ends were cut back, 0 bases at V and 4 bases at J, with 10 bases in the middle. Germline lookup yields CDR1 SGDLS and CDR2 YYNGEE. The CDR3 DNA reads as TGTGCCAGCAGCGTAGTAGGAGGGACCACCGGGGAGCTGTTTTTT. Its translation is CASSVVGGTTGELFF.

This clone is a singleton in its sample. The rearrangement joins TRBV4-2 to TRBJ1-5; possible D gene TRBD1, 5 bases. Germline CDR1 is LGHNA and CDR2 is YNFKEQ. V dropped 0 bases and J dropped 4 bases, with 13 bases sitting between them. The length of the CDR3 is 16 residues. The CDR3 DNA reads TGTGCCAGCAGCCAAGATCATTTCAGGGCAAATCAGCCCCAGCATTTT. This gives the protein CASSQDHFRANQPQHF.

V gene TRBV14 combines with J gene TRBJ2-7, with D possibly matching TRBD1 (6 bases). The V gene lost 4 bases and the J gene lost 6 bases, with 16 bases spanning the gap. The CDR3 extends over 14 amino acids. Looked up from germline, CDR1 is SGHDN and CDR2 is FVKESK. DNA for the CDR3: TGTGCCAGCAGCCGGACAGACCTGGGGACCGAGCAGTACTTC. Translated: CASSRTDLGTEQYF.